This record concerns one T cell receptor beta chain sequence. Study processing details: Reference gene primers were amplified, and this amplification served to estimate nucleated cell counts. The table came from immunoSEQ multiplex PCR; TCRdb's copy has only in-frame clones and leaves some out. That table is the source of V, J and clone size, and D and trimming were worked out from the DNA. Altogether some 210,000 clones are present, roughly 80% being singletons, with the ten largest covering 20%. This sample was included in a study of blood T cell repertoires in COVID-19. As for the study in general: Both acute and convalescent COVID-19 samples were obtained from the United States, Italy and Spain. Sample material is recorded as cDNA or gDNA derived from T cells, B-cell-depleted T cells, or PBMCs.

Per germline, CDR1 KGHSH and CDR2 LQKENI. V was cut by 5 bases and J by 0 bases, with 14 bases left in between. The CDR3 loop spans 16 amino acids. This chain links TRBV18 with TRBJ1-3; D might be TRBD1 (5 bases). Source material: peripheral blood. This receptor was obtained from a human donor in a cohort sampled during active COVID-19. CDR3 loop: CASSSQQVHSGNTIYF. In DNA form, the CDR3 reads TGTGCCAGCTCATCGCAACAGGTCCACTCTGGAAACACCATATATTTT.